The clone carrying this T cell receptor (beta chain) was found many times. The antigen remains unidentified. TCRdb ran MiXCR on the 5' RACE reads and lists one entry per CDR3 protein. The sample has a few hundred thousand distinct CDR3 sequences, 5.5% to 7.5% seen once; the top ten hold 11% to 15%. V lost 8 bases to trimming and J lost 5 bases; unmatched junction nucleotides: 15. Germline V lookup: CDR1 LGHNA, CDR2 YSLEER. The CDR3 has 15 amino acids. This sample is part of a study of CD8 T cells in ankylosing spondylitis. The study, taken as a whole, reports: Made up of about eight highly homologous variants, a TCR beta motif appeared characteristic of ankylosing spondylitis blood.

The chain has TRBV4-3 and TRBJ2-7, with 7 bases lining up with TRBD1. The specimen sequenced was blood, either unsorted or a sorted T cell fraction (not recorded which). The sequence derives from a male donor with ankylosing spondylitis. DNA of the CDR3: TGCGCCAGCGGGCCCAGGGACAGAGAGTTCCACGAGCAGTACTTC. Residues: CASGPRDREFHEQYF.